This T cell receptor beta chain appears in the sequencing data of a study of cytomegalovirus exposure and HLA in healthy donors. In the case of this clone: Its antigen is not known.

The study, taken as a whole, reports: Using the classifier, cytomegalovirus status was reportedly diagnosed with high specificity and sensitivity. The presence/absence work took it that sequencing depth was about the same across donors. Researchers reported in a later analysis that common viral pathogens appeared linked to several top clusters.

The germline gives CDR1 MNHEY, CDR2 SVGAGI. Between the trimmed V and J ends, which lost 2 bases and 7 bases, there was a span of 8 bases. This CDR3 is built from 13 residues. Primers: 60 Vbeta forward and 13 Jbeta reverse. The table came from immunoSEQ multiplex PCR; TCRdb's copy has only in-frame clones and leaves some out. The top ten hold 3.4% of the sample, which has 110,000 to 150,000 clones, about 82% seen once. The sequence came from a male donor in good health and CMV-seronegative. Sequenced input: PBMCs. This chain joins TRBV6-5 and TRBJ2-2, with D perhaps TRBD2 (5 bases). CDR3 sequence: CASSYTRSGELFF. DNA of the CDR3: TGTGCCAGCAGTTACACTAGAAGCGGGGAGCTGTTTTTT.